The clone carrying this TCR beta chain was seen ten or more times. V lost 2 bases to trimming and J lost 5 bases, with 13 bases between them. The CDR3 has 15 residues. Per the germline V gene, CDR1 is KGHDR and CDR2 is SFDVKD. Each CDR3 protein is one row after TCRdb ran MiXCR on the reads. The sample records 200,000 to 250,000 distinct CDR3 sequences, more than 25% being singletons. This record comes from a study of kidney transplant recipient with SARS-CoV-2 infection. This sample comprised a blood sample, obtained at baseline and between days 110 and 120 from a kidney transplant recipient. The sequence derives from a young adult male patient who had COVID-19 and was a kidney transplant recipient. These T cells may partly come from the graft donor. The rearrangement uses TRBV24-1 and TRBJ2-3; tentative D call: TRBD1 (5 bases). The CDR3 is CATSDYGQGEDTQYF. The CDR3 nucleotides read TGTGCCACCAGTGATTATGGTCAGGGTGAAGATACGCAGTATTTT.